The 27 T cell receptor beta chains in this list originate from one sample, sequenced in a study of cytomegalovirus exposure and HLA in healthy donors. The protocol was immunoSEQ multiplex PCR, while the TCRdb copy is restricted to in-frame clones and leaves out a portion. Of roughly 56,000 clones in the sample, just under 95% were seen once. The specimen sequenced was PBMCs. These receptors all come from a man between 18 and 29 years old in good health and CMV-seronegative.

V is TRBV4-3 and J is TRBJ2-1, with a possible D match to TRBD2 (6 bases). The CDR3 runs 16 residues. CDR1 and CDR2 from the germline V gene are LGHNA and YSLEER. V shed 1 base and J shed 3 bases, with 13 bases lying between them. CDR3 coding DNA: TGCGCCAGCAGCCAAGCTCCGGAGGGCTACTACAATGAGCAGTTCTTC. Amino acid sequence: CASSQAPEGYYNEQFF.

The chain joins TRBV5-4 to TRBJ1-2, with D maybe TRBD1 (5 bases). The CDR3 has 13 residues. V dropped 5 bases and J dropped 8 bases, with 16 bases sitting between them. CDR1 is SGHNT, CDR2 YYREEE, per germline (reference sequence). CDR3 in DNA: TGTGCCAGCAGTCATGAGGCGGGGCAAGGCTACACCTTC. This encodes CASSHEAGQGYTF.

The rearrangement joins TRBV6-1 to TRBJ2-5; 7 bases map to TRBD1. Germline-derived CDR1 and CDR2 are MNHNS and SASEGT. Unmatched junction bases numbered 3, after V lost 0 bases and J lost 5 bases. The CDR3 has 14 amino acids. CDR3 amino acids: CASSEAGGWETQYF. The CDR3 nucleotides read TGTGCCAGCAGTGAAGCAGGGGGCTGGGAGACCCAGTACTTC.

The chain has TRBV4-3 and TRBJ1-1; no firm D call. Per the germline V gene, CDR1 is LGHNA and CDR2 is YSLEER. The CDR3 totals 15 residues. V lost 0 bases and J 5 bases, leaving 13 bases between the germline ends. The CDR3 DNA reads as TGCGCCAGCAGCCAAGATCCCGGGGTTGGGACTGAAGCTTTCTTT. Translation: CASSQDPGVGTEAFF.

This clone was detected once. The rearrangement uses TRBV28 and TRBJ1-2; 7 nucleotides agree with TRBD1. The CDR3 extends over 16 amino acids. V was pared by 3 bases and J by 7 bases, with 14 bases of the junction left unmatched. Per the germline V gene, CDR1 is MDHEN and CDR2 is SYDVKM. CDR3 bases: TGTGCCAGCAGTTTCGTAGGGACAGACCTTATAGGTGGCTACACCTTC. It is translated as CASSFVGTDLIGGYTF.

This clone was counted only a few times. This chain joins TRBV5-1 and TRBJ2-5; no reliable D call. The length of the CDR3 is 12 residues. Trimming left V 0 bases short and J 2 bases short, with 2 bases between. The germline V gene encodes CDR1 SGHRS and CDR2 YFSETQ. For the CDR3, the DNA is TGCGCCAGCAGCTTGGTACAAGAGACCCAGTACTTC. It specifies CASSLVQETQYF.

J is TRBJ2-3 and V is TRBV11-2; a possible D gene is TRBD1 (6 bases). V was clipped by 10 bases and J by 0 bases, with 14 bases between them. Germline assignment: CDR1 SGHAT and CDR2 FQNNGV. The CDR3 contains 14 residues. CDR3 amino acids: CATTWDTSTDTQYF. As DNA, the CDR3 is TGTGCCACCACGTGGGACACAAGCACAGATACGCAGTATTTT.

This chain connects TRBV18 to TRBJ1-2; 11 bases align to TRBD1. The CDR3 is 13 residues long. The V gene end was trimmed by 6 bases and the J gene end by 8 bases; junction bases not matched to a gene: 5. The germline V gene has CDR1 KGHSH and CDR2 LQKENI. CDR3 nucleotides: TGTGCCAGCTCGCTCGGGACAGGGGGAGGCTACACCTTC. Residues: CASSLGTGGGYTF. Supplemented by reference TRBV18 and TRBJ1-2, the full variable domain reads NAGVMQNPRHLVRRRGQEARLRCSPMKGHSHVYWYRQLPEEGLKFMVYLQKENIIDESGMPKERFSAEFPKEGPSILRIQQVVRGDSAAYFCASSLGTGGGYTFGSGTRLTVV.

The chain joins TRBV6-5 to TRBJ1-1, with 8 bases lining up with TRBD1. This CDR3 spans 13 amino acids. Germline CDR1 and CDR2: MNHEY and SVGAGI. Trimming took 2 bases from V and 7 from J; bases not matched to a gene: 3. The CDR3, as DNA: TGTGCCAGCAGTTACGAAGGGACAGGTGAAGCTTTCTTT. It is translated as CASSYEGTGEAFF.

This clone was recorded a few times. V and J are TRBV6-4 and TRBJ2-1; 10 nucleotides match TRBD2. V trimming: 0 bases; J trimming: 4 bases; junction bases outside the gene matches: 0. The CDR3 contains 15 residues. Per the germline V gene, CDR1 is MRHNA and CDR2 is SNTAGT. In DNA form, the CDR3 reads TGTGCCAGCAGTGACTCGACTAGCGGGTACAATGAGCAGTTCTTC. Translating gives CASSDSTSGYNEQFF.

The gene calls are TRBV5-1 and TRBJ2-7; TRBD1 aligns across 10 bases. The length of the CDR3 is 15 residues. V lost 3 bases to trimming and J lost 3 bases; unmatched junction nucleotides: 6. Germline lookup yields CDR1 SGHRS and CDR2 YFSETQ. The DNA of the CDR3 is TGCGCCAGCAGCTGGAGACAGGGGGCTAACTACGAGCAGTACTTC. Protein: CASSWRQGANYEQYF. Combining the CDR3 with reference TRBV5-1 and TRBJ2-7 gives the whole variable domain KAGVTQTPRYLIKTRGQQVTLSCSPISGHRSVSWYQQTPGQGLQFLFEYFSETQRNKGNFPGRFSGRQFSNSRSEMNVSTLELGDSALYLCASSWRQGANYEQYFGPGTRLTVT.

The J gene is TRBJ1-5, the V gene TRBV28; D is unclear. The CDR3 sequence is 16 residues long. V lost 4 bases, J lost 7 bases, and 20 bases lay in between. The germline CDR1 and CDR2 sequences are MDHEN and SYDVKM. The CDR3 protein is CASSSLWTDLGQPQHF. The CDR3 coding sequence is TGTGCCAGCAGTTCCCTTTGGACGGACTTGGGGCAGCCCCAGCATTTT.

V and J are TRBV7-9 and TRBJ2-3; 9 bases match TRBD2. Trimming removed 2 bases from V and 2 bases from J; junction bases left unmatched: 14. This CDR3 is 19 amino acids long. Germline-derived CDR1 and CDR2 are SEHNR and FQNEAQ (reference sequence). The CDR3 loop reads CASSLNSASGVQNTDTQYF. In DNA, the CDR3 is TGTGCCAGCAGCTTAAATTCGGCTAGCGGGGTCCAGAACACAGATACGCAGTATTTT.

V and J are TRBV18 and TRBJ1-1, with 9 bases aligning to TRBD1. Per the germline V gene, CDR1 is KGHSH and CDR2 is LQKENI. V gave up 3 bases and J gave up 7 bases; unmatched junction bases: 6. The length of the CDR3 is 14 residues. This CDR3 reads CASSPMGQGGEAFF. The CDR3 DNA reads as TGTGCCAGCTCACCCATGGGACAGGGAGGTGAAGCTTTCTTT.

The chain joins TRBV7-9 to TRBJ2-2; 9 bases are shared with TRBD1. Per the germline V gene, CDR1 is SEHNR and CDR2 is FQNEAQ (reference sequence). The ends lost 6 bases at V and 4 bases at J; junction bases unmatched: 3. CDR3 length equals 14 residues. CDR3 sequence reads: CASRLTGGTGELFF. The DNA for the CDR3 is TGTGCCAGCAGACTGACAGGGGGCACCGGGGAGCTGTTTTTT.

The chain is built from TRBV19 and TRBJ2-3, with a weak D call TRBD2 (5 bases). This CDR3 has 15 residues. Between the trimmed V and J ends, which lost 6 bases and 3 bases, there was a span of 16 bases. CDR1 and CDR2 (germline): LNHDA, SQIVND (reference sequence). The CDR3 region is CASRPLGEGTDTQYF. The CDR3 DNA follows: TGTGCCAGTAGACCCCTCGGGGAAGGGACAGATACGCAGTATTTT.

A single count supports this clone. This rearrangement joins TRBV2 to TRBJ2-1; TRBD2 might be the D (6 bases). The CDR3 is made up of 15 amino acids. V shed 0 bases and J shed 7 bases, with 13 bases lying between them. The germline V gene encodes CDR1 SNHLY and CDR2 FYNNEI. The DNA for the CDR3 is TGTGCCAGCAGTGAAGCCTTACTTAGCGGAAATGAGCAGTTCTTC. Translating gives CASSEALLSGNEQFF.

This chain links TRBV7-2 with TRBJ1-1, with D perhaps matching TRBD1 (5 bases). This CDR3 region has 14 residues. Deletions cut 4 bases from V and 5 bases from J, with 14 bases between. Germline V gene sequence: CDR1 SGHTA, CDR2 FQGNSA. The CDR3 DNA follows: TGTGCCAGCAGCTATAGGGGAGGGGATACTGAAGCTTTCTTT. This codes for CASSYRGGDTEAFF.

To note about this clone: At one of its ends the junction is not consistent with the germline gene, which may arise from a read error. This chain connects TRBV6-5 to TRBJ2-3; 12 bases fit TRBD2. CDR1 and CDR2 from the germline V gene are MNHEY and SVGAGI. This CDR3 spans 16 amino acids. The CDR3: CASSFSRLAGEDMQYF. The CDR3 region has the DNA TGTGCCAGCAGTTTTTCTAGACTAGCGGGAGAAGATATGCAGTATTTT.

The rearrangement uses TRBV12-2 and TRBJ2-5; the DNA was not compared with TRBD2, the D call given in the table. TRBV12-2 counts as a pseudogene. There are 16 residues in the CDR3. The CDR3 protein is CASRLPGGPVCETQYF. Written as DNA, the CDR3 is TGTGCAAGTCGCTTACCGGGAGGGCCGGTCTGCGAGACCCAGTACTTC.

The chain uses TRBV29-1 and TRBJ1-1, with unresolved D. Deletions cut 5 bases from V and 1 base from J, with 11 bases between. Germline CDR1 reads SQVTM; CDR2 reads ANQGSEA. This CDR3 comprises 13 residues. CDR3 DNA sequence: TGCAGCGTTCGGCCGGGGAAGAACACTGAAGCTTTCTTT. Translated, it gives CSVRPGKNTEAFF.

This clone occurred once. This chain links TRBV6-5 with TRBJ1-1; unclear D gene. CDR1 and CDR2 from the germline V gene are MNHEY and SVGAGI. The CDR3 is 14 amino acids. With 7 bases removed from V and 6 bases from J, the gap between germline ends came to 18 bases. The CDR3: CASTLYGGKAEAFF. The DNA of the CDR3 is TGTGCCAGCACCCTCTACGGCGGCAAGGCTGAAGCTTTCTTT.

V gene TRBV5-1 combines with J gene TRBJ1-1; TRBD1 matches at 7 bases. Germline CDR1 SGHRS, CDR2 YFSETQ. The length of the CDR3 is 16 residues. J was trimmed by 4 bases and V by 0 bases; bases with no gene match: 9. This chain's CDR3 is CASSLGDSRVTTEAFF. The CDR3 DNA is TGCGCCAGCAGCTTGGGGGACAGTCGGGTGACCACTGAAGCTTTCTTT.

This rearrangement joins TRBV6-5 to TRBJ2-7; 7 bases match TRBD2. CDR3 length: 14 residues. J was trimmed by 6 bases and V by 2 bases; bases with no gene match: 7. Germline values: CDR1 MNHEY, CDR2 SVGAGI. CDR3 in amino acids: CASSYGVREGEQYF. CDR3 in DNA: TGTGCCAGCAGTTACGGTGTCAGGGAGGGCGAGCAGTACTTC.

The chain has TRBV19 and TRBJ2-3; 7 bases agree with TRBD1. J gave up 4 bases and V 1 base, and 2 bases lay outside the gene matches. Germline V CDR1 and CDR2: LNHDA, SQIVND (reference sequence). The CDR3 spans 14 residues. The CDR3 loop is CASSIGQGADTQYF. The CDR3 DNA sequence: TGTGCCAGTAGTATAGGGCAGGGGGCAGATACGCAGTATTTT.

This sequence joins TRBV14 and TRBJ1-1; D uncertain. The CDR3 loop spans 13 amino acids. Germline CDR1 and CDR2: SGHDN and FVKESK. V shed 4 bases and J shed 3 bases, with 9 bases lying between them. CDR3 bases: TGTGCCAGCAGCCCTGGAGGCGACACTGAAGCTTTCTTT. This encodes CASSPGGDTEAFF.

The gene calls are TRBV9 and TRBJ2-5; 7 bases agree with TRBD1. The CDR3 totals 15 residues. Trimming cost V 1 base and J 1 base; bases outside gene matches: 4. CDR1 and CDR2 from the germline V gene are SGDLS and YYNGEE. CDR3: CASSVNWDSQETQYF. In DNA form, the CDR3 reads TGTGCCAGCAGCGTAAATTGGGACAGCCAAGAGACCCAGTACTTC. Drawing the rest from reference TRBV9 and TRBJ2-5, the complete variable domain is DSGVTQTPKHLITATGQRVTLRCSPRSGDLSVYWYQQSLDQGLQFLIQYYNGEERAKGNILERFSAQQFPDLHSELNLSSLELGDSALYFCASSVNWDSQETQYFGPGTRLLVL.